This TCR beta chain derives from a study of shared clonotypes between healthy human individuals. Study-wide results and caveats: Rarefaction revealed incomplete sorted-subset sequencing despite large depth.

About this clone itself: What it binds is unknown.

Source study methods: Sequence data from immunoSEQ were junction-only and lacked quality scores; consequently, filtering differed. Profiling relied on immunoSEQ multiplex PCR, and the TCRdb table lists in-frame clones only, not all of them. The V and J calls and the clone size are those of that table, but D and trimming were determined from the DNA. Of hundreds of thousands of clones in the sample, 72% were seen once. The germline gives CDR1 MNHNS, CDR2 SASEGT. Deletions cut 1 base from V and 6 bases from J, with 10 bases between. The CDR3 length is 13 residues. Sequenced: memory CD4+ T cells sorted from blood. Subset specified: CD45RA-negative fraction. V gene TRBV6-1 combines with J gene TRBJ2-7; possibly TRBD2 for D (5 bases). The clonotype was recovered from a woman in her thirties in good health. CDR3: CASSEVRGIEQYF. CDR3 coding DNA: TGTGCCAGCAGTGAAGTAAGAGGGATCGAGCAGTACTTC.